One and the same sample provided the 2 T cell receptor beta chains below, sequenced in a study of beta chain features in type 1 diabetes. Expressed TCRB transcripts were sequenced after all isolated RNA was converted to cDNA. The repertoire was sequenced with immunoSEQ multiplex PCR; TCRdb's copy has only in-frame clones and lacks some. The sample carries approximately 250,000 clones, 11% recorded once. These TCRs are of unknown antigen specificity. Regarding the study as a whole: The study found moderately but significantly shorter TCRB CDR3s in all four CD4+ subsets of Type 1 diabetes patients.

The sequencing sample was made of naive CD4+ T cells from blood. The receptors were gathered from a man under 40 with type 1 diabetes.

The CDR3 nucleotides read TGTGCCAGCTCACGAGGTGATAGCAATCAGCCCCAGCATTTT. The encoded protein is CASSRGDSNQPQHF. This chain uses TRBV18 with TRBJ1-5, with unresolved D. Trimming shortened V by 4 bases and J by 0 bases, and 7 bases separated the two germline ends. The CDR3 contains 14 residues. From germline, CDR1 is KGHSH and CDR2 LQKENI.

The chain couples TRBV9 to TRBJ1-2; TRBD1 might be the D (5 bases). The CDR3 length is 11 residues. V was trimmed by 4 bases and J by 7 bases, leaving 8 bases between them. Germline V gene sequence: CDR1 SGDLS, CDR2 YYNGEE. The CDR3 reads CASSRGSGYTF. CDR3 coding DNA: TGTGCCAGCAGCAGGGGATCTGGCTACACCTTC.